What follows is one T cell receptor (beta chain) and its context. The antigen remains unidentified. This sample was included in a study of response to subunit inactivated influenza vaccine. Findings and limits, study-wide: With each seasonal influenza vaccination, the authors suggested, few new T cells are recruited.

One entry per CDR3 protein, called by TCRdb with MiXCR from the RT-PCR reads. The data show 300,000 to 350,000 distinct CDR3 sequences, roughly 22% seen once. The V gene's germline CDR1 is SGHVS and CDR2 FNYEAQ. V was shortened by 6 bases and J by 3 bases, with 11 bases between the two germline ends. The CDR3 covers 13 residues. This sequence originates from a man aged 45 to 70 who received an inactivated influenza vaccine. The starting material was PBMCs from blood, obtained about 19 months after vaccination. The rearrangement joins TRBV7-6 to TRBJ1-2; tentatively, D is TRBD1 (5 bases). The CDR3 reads CASSTGEDYGYTF. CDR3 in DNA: TGTGCCAGCAGTACGGGGGAGGACTATGGCTACACCTTC.